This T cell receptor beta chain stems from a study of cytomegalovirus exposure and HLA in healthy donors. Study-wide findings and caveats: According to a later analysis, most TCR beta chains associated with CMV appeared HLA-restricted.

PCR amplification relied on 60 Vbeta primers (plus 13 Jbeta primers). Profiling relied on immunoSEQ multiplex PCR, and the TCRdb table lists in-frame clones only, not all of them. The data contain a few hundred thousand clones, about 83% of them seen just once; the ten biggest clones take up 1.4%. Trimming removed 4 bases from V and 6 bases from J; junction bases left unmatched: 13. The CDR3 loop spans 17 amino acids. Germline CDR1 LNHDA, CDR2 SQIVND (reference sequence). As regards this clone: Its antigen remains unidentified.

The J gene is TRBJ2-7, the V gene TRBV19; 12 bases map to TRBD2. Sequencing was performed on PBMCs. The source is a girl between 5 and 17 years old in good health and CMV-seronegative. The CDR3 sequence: CASSSLAGGIRAAEQYF. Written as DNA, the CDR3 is TGTGCCAGTAGTAGCCTAGCGGGAGGGATCCGGGCCGCCGAGCAGTACTTC. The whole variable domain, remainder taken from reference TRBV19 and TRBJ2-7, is DGGITQSPKYLFRKEGQNVTLSCEQNLNHDAMYWYRQDPGQGLRLIYYSQIVNDFQKGDIAEGYSVSREKKESFPLTVTSAQKNPTAFYLCASSSLAGGIRAAEQYFGPGTRLTVT.